This T cell receptor (beta chain) stems from a study of T cell changes during pregnancy in multiple sclerosis. This CDR3 is built from 15 residues. The germline V gene has CDR1 SGHAT and CDR2 FQNNGV. Trimming cost V 5 bases and J 3 bases; bases outside gene matches: 7. Profiling relied on immunoSEQ multiplex PCR, and the TCRdb table lists in-frame clones only, not all of them. In the table there are roughly 31,000 clones, 70% to 90% of which are singletons. This chain connects TRBV11-2 to TRBJ2-1; TRBD1 agrees at 7 bases. The sample consisted of CD8+ T cells from peripheral blood mononuclear cells, taken before pregnancy. The TCR was taken from a female donor with multiple sclerosis, enrolled in a pregnancy study. CDR3 in amino acids: CASSPRGGLYNEQFF. The DNA of the CDR3 is TGTGCCAGCAGCCCCCGAGGGGGCCTCTACAATGAGCAGTTCTTC.